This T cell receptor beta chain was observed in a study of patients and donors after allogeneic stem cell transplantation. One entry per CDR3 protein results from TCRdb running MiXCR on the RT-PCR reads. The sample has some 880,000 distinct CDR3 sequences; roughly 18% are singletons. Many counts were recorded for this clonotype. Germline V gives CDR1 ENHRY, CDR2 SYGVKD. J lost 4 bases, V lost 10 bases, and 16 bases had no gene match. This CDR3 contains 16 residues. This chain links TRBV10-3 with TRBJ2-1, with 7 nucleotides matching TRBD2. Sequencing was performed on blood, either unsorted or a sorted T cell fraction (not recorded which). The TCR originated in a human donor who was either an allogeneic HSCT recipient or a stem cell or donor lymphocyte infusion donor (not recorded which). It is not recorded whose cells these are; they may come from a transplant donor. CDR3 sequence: CASPGTMPDPYNEQFF. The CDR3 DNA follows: TGTGCCAGCCCCGGGACTATGCCAGATCCATACAATGAGCAGTTCTTC.